This T cell receptor (beta chain) was documented in a study of T cell responses to AZD1222 COVID-19 vaccine. Study-wide results and caveats: Of the AZD1222 recipients, only 5 to 7 were seropositive at baseline. CD4 TCRs linked to vaccination spanned spike, dominating at 160-218 and 743-854.

Regarding this clone: Its target is unknown.

Some clones are missing from TCRdb's copy, which holds only in-frame ones; the method was immunoSEQ multiplex PCR. Of some 100,000 clones in the sample, roughly 87% were seen once. Sequences were derived from peripheral blood, sampled on day 0 of AZD1222 vaccination. The source is an adult in good health.

This chain's CDR3 is CASSLAQGRGEQYF. In DNA, the CDR3 is TGTGCCAGCAGCTTAGCGCAGGGTCGGGGCGAGCAGTACTTC. The V call is TRBV7-2, the J call TRBJ2-7, with D perhaps TRBD1 or TRBD2 (5 bases each). Germline V gives CDR1 SGHTA, CDR2 FQGNSA. The CDR3 contains 14 residues. V lost 0 bases and J 6 bases, leaving 12 bases between the germline ends.